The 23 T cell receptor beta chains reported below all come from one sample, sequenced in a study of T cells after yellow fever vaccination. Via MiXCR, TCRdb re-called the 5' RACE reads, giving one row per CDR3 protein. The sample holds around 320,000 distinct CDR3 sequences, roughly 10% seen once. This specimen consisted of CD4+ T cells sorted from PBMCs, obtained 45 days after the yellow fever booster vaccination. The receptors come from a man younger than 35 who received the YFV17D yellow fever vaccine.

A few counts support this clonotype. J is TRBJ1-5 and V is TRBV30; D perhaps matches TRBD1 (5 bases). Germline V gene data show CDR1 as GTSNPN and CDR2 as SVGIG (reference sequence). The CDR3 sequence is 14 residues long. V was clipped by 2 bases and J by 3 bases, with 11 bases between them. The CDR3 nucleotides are TGTGCCTGGAGTTCGGGGCTCACCAATCAGCCCCAGCATTTT. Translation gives CAWSSGLTNQPQHF. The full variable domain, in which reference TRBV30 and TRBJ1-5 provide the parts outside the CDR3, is SQTIHQWPATLVQPVGSPLSLECTVEGTSNPNLYWYRQAAGRGLQLLFYSVGIGQISSEVPQNLSASRPQDRQFILSSKKLLLSDSGFYLCAWSSGLTNQPQHFGDGTRLSIL.

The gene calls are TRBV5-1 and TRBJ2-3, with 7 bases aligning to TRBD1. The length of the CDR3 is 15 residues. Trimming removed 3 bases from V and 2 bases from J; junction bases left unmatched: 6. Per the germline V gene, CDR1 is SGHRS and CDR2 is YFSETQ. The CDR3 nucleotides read TGCGCCAGCAGCTACCGGGACAGATCCACAGATACGCAGTATTTT. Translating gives CASSYRDRSTDTQYF.

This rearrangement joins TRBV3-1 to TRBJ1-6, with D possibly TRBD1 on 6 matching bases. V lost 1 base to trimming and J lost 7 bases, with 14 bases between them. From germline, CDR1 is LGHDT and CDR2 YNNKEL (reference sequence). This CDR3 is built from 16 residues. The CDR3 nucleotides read TGTGCCAGCAGCCAAGGCACGGGGGCGCGGAATTCACCCCTCCACTTT. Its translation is CASSQGTGARNSPLHF.

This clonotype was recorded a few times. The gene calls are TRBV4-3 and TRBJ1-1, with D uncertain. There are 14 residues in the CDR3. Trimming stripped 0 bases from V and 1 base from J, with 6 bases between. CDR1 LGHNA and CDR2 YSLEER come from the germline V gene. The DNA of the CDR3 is TGCGCCAGCAGCCAAGAATTCAGGAACACTGAAGCTTTCTTT. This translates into CASSQEFRNTEAFF.

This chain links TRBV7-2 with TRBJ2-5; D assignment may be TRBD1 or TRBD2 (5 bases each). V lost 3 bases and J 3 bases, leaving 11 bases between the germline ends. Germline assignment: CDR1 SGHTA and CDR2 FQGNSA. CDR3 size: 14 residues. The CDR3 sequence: CASSFGAGEETQYF. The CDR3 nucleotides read TGTGCCAGCAGCTTCGGGGCGGGTGAAGAGACCCAGTACTTC.

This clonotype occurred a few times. The CDR3 DNA sequence: TGTGCCAGCGCGCGGAGGGAGGAAGATACGCAGTATTTT. Protein: CASARREEDTQYF. The chain is built from TRBV2 and TRBJ2-3, with D possibly being TRBD2 (6 bases). CDR3 length: 13 amino acids. V shed 8 bases and J shed 5 bases, with 14 bases lying between them. The germline V gene encodes CDR1 SNHLY and CDR2 FYNNEI.

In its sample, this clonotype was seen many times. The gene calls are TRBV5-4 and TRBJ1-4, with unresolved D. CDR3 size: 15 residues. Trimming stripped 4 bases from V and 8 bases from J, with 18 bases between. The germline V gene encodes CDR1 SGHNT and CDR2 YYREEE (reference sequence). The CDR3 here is CASSQTSAVGEKLFF. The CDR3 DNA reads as TGTGCCAGCAGCCAAACGTCGGCAGTAGGAGAAAAACTGTTTTTT.

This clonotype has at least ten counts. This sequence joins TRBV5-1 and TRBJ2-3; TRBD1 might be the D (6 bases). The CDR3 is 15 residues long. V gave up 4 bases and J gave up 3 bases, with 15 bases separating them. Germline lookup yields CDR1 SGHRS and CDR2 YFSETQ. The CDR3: CASSRPGQGTDTQYF. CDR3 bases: TGCGCCAGCAGCCGGCCGGGGCAGGGGACAGATACGCAGTATTTT.

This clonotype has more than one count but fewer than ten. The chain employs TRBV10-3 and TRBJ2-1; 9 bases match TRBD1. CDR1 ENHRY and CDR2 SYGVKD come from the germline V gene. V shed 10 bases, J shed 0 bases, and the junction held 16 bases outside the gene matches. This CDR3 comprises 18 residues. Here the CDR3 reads CATSPGQGKQSSYNEQFF. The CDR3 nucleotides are TGTGCCACTAGTCCGGGACAGGGTAAGCAGAGCTCCTACAATGAGCAGTTCTTC.

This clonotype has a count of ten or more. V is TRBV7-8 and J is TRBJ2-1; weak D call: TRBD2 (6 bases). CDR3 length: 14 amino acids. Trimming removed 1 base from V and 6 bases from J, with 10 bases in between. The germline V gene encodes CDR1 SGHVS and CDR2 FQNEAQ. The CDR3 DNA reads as TGTGCCAGCAGCTTAGTCGGGAGCGGCAATGAGCAGTTCTTC. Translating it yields CASSLVGSGNEQFF.

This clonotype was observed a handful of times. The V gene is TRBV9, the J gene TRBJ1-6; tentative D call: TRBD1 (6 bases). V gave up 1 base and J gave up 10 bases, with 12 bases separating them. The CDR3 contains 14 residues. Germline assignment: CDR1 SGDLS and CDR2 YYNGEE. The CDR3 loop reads CASSVFTGRSPLHF. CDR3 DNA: TGTGCCAGCAGCGTATTTACAGGGAGGTCACCCCTCCACTTT.

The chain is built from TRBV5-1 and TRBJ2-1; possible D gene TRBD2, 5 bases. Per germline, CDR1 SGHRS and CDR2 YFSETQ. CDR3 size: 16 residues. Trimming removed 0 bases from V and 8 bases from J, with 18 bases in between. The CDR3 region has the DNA TGCGCCAGCAGCTTGGTGGGTCACAGCCCCGGGGATGAGCAGTTCTTC. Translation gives CASSLVGHSPGDEQFF. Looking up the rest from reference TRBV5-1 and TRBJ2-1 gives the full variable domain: KAGVTQTPRYLIKTRGQQVTLSCSPISGHRSVSWYQQTPGQGLQFLFEYFSETQRNKGNFPGRFSGRQFSNSRSEMNVSTLELGDSALYLCASSLVGHSPGDEQFFGPGTRLTVL.

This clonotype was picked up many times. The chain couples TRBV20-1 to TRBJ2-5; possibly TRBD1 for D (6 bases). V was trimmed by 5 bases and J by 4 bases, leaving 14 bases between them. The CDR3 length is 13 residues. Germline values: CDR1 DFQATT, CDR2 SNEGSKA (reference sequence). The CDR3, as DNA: TGCAGTGCTGATACAGGGTTTTCAGAGACCCAGTACTTC. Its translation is CSADTGFSETQYF.

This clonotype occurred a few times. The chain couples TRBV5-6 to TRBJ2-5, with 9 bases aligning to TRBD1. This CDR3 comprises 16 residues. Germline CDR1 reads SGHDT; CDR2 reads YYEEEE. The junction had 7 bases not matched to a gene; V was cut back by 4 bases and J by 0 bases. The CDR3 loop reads CASSPGQGFDQETQYF. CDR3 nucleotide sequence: TGTGCCAGCAGCCCCGGACAGGGGTTTGACCAAGAGACCCAGTACTTC.

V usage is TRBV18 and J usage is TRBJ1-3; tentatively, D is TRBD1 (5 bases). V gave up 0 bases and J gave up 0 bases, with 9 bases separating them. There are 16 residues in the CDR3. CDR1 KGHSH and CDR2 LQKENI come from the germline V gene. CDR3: CASSPPSGNSGNTIYF. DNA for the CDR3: TGTGCCAGCTCACCACCGTCAGGGAACTCTGGAAACACCATATATTTT.

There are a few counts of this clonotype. DNA of the CDR3: TGTGCCAGCACCCGACGGGACAGTAGGAGGAATGGCTACACCTTC. Translation: CASTRRDSRRNGYTF. V gene TRBV9 combines with J gene TRBJ1-2; TRBD1 agrees at 7 bases. Trimming removed 6 bases from V and 6 bases from J; junction bases left unmatched: 14. Germline V gene lookup returns CDR1 SGDLS and CDR2 YYNGEE. This CDR3 contains 15 residues. Full variable domain (remainder filled in from reference TRBV9 and TRBJ1-2): DSGVTQTPKHLITATGQRVTLRCSPRSGDLSVYWYQQSLDQGLQFLIQYYNGEERAKGNILERFSAQQFPDLHSELNLSSLELGDSALYFCASTRRDSRRNGYTFGSGTRLTVV.

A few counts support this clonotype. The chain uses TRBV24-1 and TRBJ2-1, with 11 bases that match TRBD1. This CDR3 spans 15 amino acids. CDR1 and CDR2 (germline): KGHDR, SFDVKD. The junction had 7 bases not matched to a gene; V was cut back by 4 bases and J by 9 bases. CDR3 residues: CATSDPRTGGTEQFF. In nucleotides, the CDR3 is TGTGCCACCAGTGACCCACGGACAGGGGGCACTGAGCAGTTCTTC.

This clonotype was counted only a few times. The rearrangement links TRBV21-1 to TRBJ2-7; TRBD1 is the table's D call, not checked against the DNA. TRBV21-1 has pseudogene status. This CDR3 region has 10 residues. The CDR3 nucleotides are TGTGCCAGCAGCGCCCAGACAGGGACTGTC. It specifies CASSAQTGTV.

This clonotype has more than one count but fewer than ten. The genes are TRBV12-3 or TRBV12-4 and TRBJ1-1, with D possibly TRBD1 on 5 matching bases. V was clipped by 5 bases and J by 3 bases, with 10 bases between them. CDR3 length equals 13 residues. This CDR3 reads CASSVQGYTEAFF. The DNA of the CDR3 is TGTGCCAGCAGTGTCCAGGGTTACACTGAAGCTTTCTTT.

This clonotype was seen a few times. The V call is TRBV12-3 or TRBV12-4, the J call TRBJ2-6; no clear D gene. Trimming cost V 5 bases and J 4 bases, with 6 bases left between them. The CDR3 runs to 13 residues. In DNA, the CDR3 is TGTGCCAGCAGTATACAGGGGGCCAACGTCCTGACTTTC. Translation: CASSIQGANVLTF.

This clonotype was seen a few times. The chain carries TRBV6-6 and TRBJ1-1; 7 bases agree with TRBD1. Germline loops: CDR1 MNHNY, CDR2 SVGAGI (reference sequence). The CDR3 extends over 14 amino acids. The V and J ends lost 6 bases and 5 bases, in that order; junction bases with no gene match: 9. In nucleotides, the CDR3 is TGTGCCAGCAGCCGACAGGGAAGTAGGACTGAAGCTTTCTTT. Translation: CASSRQGSRTEAFF.

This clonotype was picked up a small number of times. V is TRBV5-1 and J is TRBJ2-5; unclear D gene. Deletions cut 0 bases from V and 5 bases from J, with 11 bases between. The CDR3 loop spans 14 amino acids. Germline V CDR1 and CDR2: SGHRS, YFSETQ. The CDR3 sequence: CASSLVASRETQYF. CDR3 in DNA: TGCGCCAGCAGCTTGGTGGCGTCGAGGGAGACCCAGTACTTC.

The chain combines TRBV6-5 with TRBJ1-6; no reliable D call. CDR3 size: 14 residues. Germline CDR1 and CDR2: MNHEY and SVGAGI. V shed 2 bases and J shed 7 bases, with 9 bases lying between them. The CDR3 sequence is CASSYRVENSPLHF. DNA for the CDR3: TGTGCCAGCAGTTACAGGGTCGAGAATTCACCCCTCCACTTT.